This TCR beta chain came from a study of human T cells and chemical hapten exposure. At the level of the study: Diphenylcyclopropenone, dosed weekly to the scalp, was given to patients throughout the roughly 25-week study.

As to time point: patch test 3, about 24 weeks after DPC sensitization. Treatment specified: therapeutic diphenylcyclopropenone sensitization with weekly scalp DPC. This clonotype was seen many times. TCRdb re-derived calls from the RACE reads in MiXCR, one entry per CDR3 protein. The table includes 95,000 to 150,000 distinct CDR3 sequences, 10% to 12% detected once. Unmatched junction bases numbered 7, after V lost 6 bases and J lost 2 bases. Germline lookup yields CDR1 DFQATT and CDR2 SNEGSKA (reference sequence). This CDR3 region has 14 residues. The sample was whole blood, taken in connection with sensitization to the hapten diphenylcyclopropenone (DPC). This chain joins TRBV20-1 and TRBJ2-3; 8 bases fit TRBD1. The source of this sequence is a woman between 45 and 60 years old with alopecia areata. Some clones in this sample may be carry-over from other donors' samples. In DNA, the CDR3 is TGCAGTGCGATGACAGGGGCCCTCACAGATACGCAGTATTTT. This sequence encodes CSAMTGALTDTQYF.